This T cell receptor beta chain is from a study of identical twins. Germline V CDR1 and CDR2: MNHEY, SVGEGT. Trimming cost V 6 bases and J 6 bases; bases outside gene matches: 3. The CDR3 sequence is 13 residues long. This clonotype has a count of ten or more. Its specificity is unknown. Study-level results: Within cord blood, abundant beta clonotypes carried fewer insertions, but memory repertoires showed no such trend. One should note that invariant MAIT and iNKT cells could partly confound zero-insertion analyses.

A universal primer site was incorporated via template switching, and the cDNA contained unique molecular identifiers. In TCRdb, the 5' RACE reads were re-called with MiXCR into one record per CDR3 protein. The profile shows approximately 620,000 distinct CDR3 sequences, over 8.5% of them singletons. This sample was also put to use in a study of yellow fever vaccine responses in identical twins. That investigation notes: After vaccination, twins' T cell response reportedly seemed partly convergent, partly personalized.

The sequenced sample consisted of PBMCs. The clonotype was recovered from a woman between 18 and 29 years old in good health. This chain uses TRBV6-2 or TRBV6-3 with TRBJ2-1, with 9 bases aligning to TRBD1. Here the CDR3 reads CASRTGQGNEQFF. CDR3 bases: TGTGCCAGCAGAACGGGACAGGGCAATGAGCAGTTCTTC.